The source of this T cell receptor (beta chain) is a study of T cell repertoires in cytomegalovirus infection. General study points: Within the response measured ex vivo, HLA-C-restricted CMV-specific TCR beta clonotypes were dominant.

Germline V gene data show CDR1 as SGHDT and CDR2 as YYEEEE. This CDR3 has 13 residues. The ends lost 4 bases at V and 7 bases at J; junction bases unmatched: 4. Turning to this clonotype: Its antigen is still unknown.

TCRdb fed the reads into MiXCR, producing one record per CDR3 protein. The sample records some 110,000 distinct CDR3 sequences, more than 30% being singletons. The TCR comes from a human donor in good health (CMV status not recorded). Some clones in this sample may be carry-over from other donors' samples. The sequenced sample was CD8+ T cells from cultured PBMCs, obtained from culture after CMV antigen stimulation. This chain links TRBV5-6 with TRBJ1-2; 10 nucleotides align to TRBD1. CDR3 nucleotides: TGTGCCAGCAGCCCGGGACAGGGGATTGGCTACACCTTC. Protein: CASSPGQGIGYTF.